The T cell receptor (beta chain) under discussion was sequenced for a study of T-cell reconstitution after alpha-beta-depleted transplantation in children (TCRdb year 2016). Notes on the research overall: Using TCR repertoire profiling, the study quantitatively followed how T-cell immune reconstitution unfolded in children after TCRalphabeta/CD19-depleted allogeneic hematopoietic cell transplantation. The investigation overall reported the following: In some patients, high TCRbeta diversity at day 60 was attributed to recipient T cells and intrathymic progenitors that had survived conditioning. Hyperexpanded clone frequencies declined over subsequent months; after one year, T-cell counts and TCRbeta diversity were mostly attributed to newly produced T cells. Apparently early alphabetaT-cell count recovery about two months after transplant reportedly relied on only several hundred rapidly expanded clones derived from non-depleted graft cells.

Explained via the paper, the treatment or condition label denotes: allogeneic hematopoietic cell transplantation with graft depleted of TCRalphabeta T cells and CD19 B cells. Transplant recipients were children who received TCRalphabeta/CD19-depleted allogeneic hematopoietic cell grafts. The protocol used for the library was PCR. Sequencer: Illumina HiSeq 2500. To normalize quantification of the TCRbeta repertoire, the TCR libraries were built with molecular barcoding that relied on unique molecular identifiers. TCRdb applied fastp at Q25 and MiXCR to the public reads, then kept only in-frame beta chains. Each CDR3 protein gets just one entry, which takes the most common genes and DNA from the rows behind it. This sample has about 440,000 distinct CDR3 sequences in its table, and about 40% of those were observed once. The leading ten clones occupy under 35% of the sample. Trimming takes 0 bases from V and 0 bases from J, and the germline ends sit 18 bases apart. From cysteine to phenylalanine, the CDR3 is 17 amino acids long. The DNA shown is the 51-base CDR3, in frame from base 1. The germline V gene (reference sequence) specifies DFQATT as CDR1 and SNEGSKA as CDR2.

Note on this clonotype: This clone's antigen is unknown. No clone much larger than this one lies a single base away; base qualities are absent.

Sample: PBMCs, taken before TCRalphabeta/CD19-depleted stem cell transplant. The chain was built from TRBV20-1 and TRBJ2-7, and perhaps TRBD1 as D gene, on 5 matching bases. The TCR comes from a girl between 2 and 10 years old with aplastic anemia, due to receive a stem cell transplant. The CDR3 reads as follows: CSARDFQGAKSSYEQYF. The DNA is TGCAGTGCTAGAGATTTCCAAGGGGCGAAGAGCTCCTACGAGCAGTACTTC.